What follows are 8 T cell receptor beta chains derived from one specimen sequenced in a study of cytomegalovirus exposure and HLA in healthy donors. Assay: immunoSEQ multiplex PCR; the TCRdb copy retains only in-frame clones and omits some. The sample carries 330,000 or so clones, 86% recorded once. Sequenced input: PBMCs. These receptors were collected from a woman aged 18-35 years in good health and CMV-seronegative.

The chain recombines TRBV4-3 with TRBJ2-1; 7 nucleotides match TRBD2. CDR3 length: 14 amino acids. The junction had 8 bases not matched to a gene; V was cut back by 4 bases and J by 8 bases. Germline assignment: CDR1 LGHNA and CDR2 YSLEER. The CDR3 is CASSLGLPGHEQFF. DNA for the CDR3: TGCGCCAGCAGCCTGGGACTACCAGGCCATGAGCAGTTCTTC.

The CDR3 DNA reads TGTGCCAGCAGTCTAGCGAACTACAATGAGCAGTTCTTC. Amino acid sequence: CASSLANYNEQFF. The chain uses TRBV6-6 and TRBJ2-1; D may be TRBD2 (6 bases). The V gene's germline CDR1 is MNHNY and CDR2 SVGAGI (reference sequence). Trimming took 5 bases from V and 3 from J, leaving 8 bases between them. This CDR3 is 13 amino acids long.

V usage is TRBV30 and J usage is TRBJ2-7; 7 bases are shared with TRBD1. V lost 1 base to trimming and J lost 3 bases; unmatched junction nucleotides: 9. The CDR3 length is 15 residues. The V gene's germline CDR1 is GTSNPN and CDR2 SVGIG (reference sequence). The CDR3 sequence: CAWSDAGGIGYEQYF. CDR3 in DNA: TGTGCCTGGAGTGATGCAGGGGGTATCGGCTACGAGCAGTACTTC.

The chain carries TRBV5-6 and TRBJ1-2; D is possibly TRBD1 (5 bases). The V and J ends lost 5 bases and 7 bases respectively, with 18 bases between them. Per germline, CDR1 SGHDT and CDR2 YYEEEE. CDR3 length equals 14 residues. In DNA form, the CDR3 reads TGTGCCAGCAGTGGGCTCCGCGGGGGTCTTGGCTACACCTTC. This translates into CASSGLRGGLGYTF. Full variable domain (outside the CDR3, taken from reference TRBV5-6 and TRBJ1-2): DAGVTQSPTHLIKTRGQQVTLRCSPKSGHDTVSWYQQALGQGPQFIFQYYEEEERQRGNFPDRFSGHQFPNYSSELNVNALLLGDSALYLCASSGLRGGLGYTFGSGTRLTVV.

The chain combines TRBV11-3 with TRBJ2-7; 10 nucleotides line up with TRBD2. Trimming removed 3 bases from V and 1 base from J; junction bases left unmatched: 3. Germline values: CDR1 SGHNT, CDR2 YENEEA. This CDR3 region has 15 residues. CDR3 DNA: TGTGCCAGCAGCTTCGGGACTAGCGATTCCTACGAGCAGTACTTC. The encoded protein is CASSFGTSDSYEQYF.

This chain connects TRBV25-1 to TRBJ2-3; 11 nucleotides match TRBD2. V shed 5 bases, J shed 5 bases, and the junction held 6 bases outside the gene matches. Germline V gene sequence: CDR1 MGHDK, CDR2 SYGVNS. The CDR3 runs 15 residues. The chain's CDR3 is CASSRTLAGGDTQYF. CDR3 nucleotides: TGTGCCAGCAGTCGGACCCTAGCGGGAGGAGATACGCAGTATTTT.

This clone appeared once. The chain couples TRBV4-3 to TRBJ2-7; D tentatively fits TRBD1 or TRBD2 (9 bases each). Germline lookup yields CDR1 LGHNA and CDR2 YSLEER. CDR3 length: 20 amino acids. Trimming left V 4 bases short and J 4 bases short, with 32 bases between. The chain's CDR3 is CASSPSAGQGMVAGEYEQYF. As DNA, the CDR3 is TGCGCCAGCAGCCCTTCAGCCGGACAGGGGATGGTAGCGGGGGAATACGAGCAGTACTTC.

The chain recombines TRBV2 with TRBJ2-3, with D possibly matching TRBD1 (5 bases). V was trimmed by 6 bases and J by 2 bases, leaving 15 bases between them. The CDR3 sequence is 15 residues long. Per the germline V gene, CDR1 is SNHLY and CDR2 is FYNNEI. The CDR3 protein is CASRIQGLSTDTQYF. CDR3 DNA: TGTGCCAGCAGGATCCAGGGTCTTTCCACAGATACGCAGTATTTT.